This entry is about one T cell receptor (beta chain). Its antigen remains unidentified. No per-base quality is available; no much larger clone lies one base away. This entry comes from a study of cytomegalovirus exposure and HLA in healthy donors (dated by TCRdb to 2017 to 2019). Broadly, across the study: In an earlier analysis of around 540 of the donors, about 270 Gb of sequence data and about 110 million unique TCR beta sequences from about 190 million T cells were reported. An early release that covered fewer than 800 HLA-typed donors contained approximately 300 gigabases of sequencing data and some 87 million unique TCR sequences. Of the approximately 400 genotyped donors, about 84% fell in the genetic ancestry cluster associated with self-reported Caucasian donors. The study was designed to test whether signatures of past pathogen exposure could be identified by cataloging public T cell receptors. Using immunosequencing, the study profiled T cell repertoires from about 610 subjects and related those repertoires to cytomegalovirus serostatus. A separate validation cohort of approximately 130 different subjects was used in addition to the roughly 700-subject first cohort. To predict cytomegalovirus infection status, the study combined high-throughput TCR immunosequencing, statistical association of individual TCRs with disease status, and machine learning. A later analysis re-analyzed previously published TCR beta repertoires from hundreds of donors and added high-resolution HLA genotyping to study TCR occurrence patterns. In the later analysis, no new phenotypic data were used to find candidate immune exposures; instead, reliance was placed on TCR beta sequences and their occurrence across donors. An earlier analysis of approximately 640 of the donors applied high-throughput TCR beta sequencing to assess whether each TCR beta V gene segment acted as functional or pseudogenic. Donor age, sex, ethnicity and CMV serostatus were collected together with the repertoire data. In a later genetic analysis, genome-wide SNP genotypes for about 65% of the roughly 700 donors were used, and that subset was treated as a discovery cohort. Every discovery cohort repertoire had been produced on one sequencing platform. Class I and class II HLA loci were covered by the typing at four-digit resolution. The number of donors typed differed by locus, with roughly 620-630 for A, B, C, DRB1 and DQB1, more than 500 for DQA1, under 610 for DPA1, and about 450 for DPB1. A few DR-DQ haplotypes were treated as single units for association and clustering because of strong linkage in the cohort. Across around 400 genotyped donors of the cohort, an average of about 240,000 unique TCR beta nucleotide sequences per donor were sequenced, and roughly 18% of those sequences were non-productive.

The research as a whole found: Presence/absence analyses assumed roughly uniform sequencing depth across donors, an assumption that may not hold. In a later analysis, TCR association rates were found to vary across HLA loci, with the most associated TCRs seen for DRB1 alleles and the fewest for HLA-C alleles. In this cohort, only TCR beta chains were sequenced, and detectable features were limited by the absence of alpha or paired-chain data. Several of the top co-occurrence clusters appeared to be linked to parvovirus B19, influenza, CMV and Epstein-Barr virus, according to a later analysis. At a false discovery rate of 0.05, a later analysis linked 16,951 TCR beta sequences to specific HLA alleles. The classifier was reported to diagnose cytomegalovirus status with high specificity and sensitivity in both the original cohort and the validation cohort. HLA typing was unavailable for some donors at each locus, so association tests used only the typed subset. An earlier analysis of approximately 500 of the donors showed that most TCR beta V segments appeared in productive rearrangements either about 87% or about 30% of the time, which broadly matched IMGT annotations. According to a later analysis, most CMV-associated TCR beta chains appeared to be HLA-restricted, and the HLA associations seemed to be driven largely by CMV exposure. Correlated functional status among segregating V segments might be attributable to linkage disequilibrium, but an unknown experimental factor could not be ruled out. A further reported finding was that TCR beta sequences accurately predicted the HLA-A and HLA-B alleles for most subjects in the first cohort. In a later analysis, HLA-associated TCR beta chains were found to be more clonally expanded and to have lower generation probabilities than equally common non-associated chains. Because counts were too low, approximately 15 rarely observed V segments, including chromosome 9 orphons, were excluded from the earlier analysis of 587 of the donors. In vitro tests confirmed that three of the cytomegalovirus-associated TCR beta chains recognize cytomegalovirus antigens. A total of 150 or so TCR beta chains were listed by the study as associated with cytomegalovirus. Strong co-occurrence of HLA alleles, especially DR and DQ, made assigning TCR associations to individual alleles difficult. A group of highly shared sequence variants was considered likely to be a technical artifact of the sequencing pipeline. According to the authors, the approach could potentially be generalized to other disease states and immunological phenotypes. Across donors, most TCR sequences were observed very rarely, whereas some public TCRs were present in many individuals. A later genetic analysis reported fewer N-insertions in productive TCRs among donors in an Asian-associated ancestry cluster than the approximately 700-donor mean. CMV serostatus was the only immune exposure information available for the cohort. Some IMGT-functional V segments, including TRBV6-2 and TRBV6-3, could not be told apart with the 87-base-pair reads, so those segments were excluded. A later genetic analysis associated a missense DCLRE1C variant with V-gene and J-gene trimming of TCR beta chains, and an independent cohort replicated the association.

The CDR3 runs 15 amino acids, cysteine and phenylalanine included. Kept here is only the CDR3 DNA, which spans 45 bases and is read in frame from base 1. V loses 0 bases, J loses 0 bases, and the germline ends lie 8 bases apart. Taken from the germline V gene (reference sequence), the CDR1 and CDR2 loops are MNHEY and SMNVEV. The library was produced with the immunoSEQ multiplex PCR assay. For the multiplex PCR, a mixture combining 60 forward primers for TCR Vbeta segments and 13 reverse primers for TCR Jbeta segments was used. Amplification of the CDR3 region of rearranged TCR beta genes was performed with a multiplex PCR assay on genomic DNA. The Illumina HiSeq System was used to sequence the amplified TCR beta libraries as 87-base-pair reads. Under the source paper's analysis protocol: In a later analysis, 70 million to 95 million unique TCR beta chains were counted across the 690 or so repertoires, and roughly 11 million of these chains were shared by at least two donors. To remove PCR and sequencing errors, raw reads were error-corrected and collapsed into unique sequences using a nearest-neighbor algorithm that merged closely related sequences. CDR3 sequences were aligned to IMGT reference sequences to assign V, D and J gene segments. For a sequence to be retained, a match of at least six nucleotides to both a V gene segment and a J gene segment was required. A rearrangement counted as productive if the CDR3 had no stop codons and remained in frame with V and J, and every other rearrangement counted as non-productive. Following IMGT convention, CDR3 was defined as the stretch from the second conserved V-encoded cysteine to the conserved J-encoded phenylalanine. The earlier analysis of 450 to 750 of the donors excluded any sequence lacking an unambiguous match to a single V gene segment. In an earlier analysis of more than 500 of the donors, a V segment was called functional when productive rearrangements were above 56.7%, and segregating when the standard deviation between donors exceeded 5%. A statistical classification framework was developed to diagnose cytomegalovirus status using the catalog of TCR beta chain sequences. In a later analysis, TCR nucleotide sequences were compared against IMGT/GENE-DB human TR gene sequences so that V and J genes could be assigned. The TCRdist pipeline was used in a later analysis to assign CDR3 sequences and most-parsimonious VDJ recombination scenarios. In a later analysis, every TCR beta chain was defined by the combination of its CDR3 amino acid sequence and its V-gene family, and reads without a unique V-gene family were dropped. A later analysis removed roughly 590 highly shared, low-generation-probability nucleotide sequences to deal with suspected cross-contamination and a sequencing artifact. A later analysis calculated a clonal expansion index for each public chain from normalized within-repertoire ranks of inferred template counts. A later analysis computed generation probabilities with a VDJ recombination model fitted to out-of-frame rearrangements, and checked the results against IGoR. In a later analysis, hypergeometric tests were used to score TCR-TCR, TCR-HLA and TCR-CMV co-occurrence, with a repertoire-size bias correction applied to TCR pairs. False discovery rates were estimated in a later analysis by permuting HLA or CMV assignments 20 times. A later analysis grouped co-occurring TCRs with DBSCAN, adding TCRdist sequence similarity when clustering within HLA-allele-positive subsets. Repertoires with fewer than 30,000 or more than 120,000 public chains were left out of co-occurrence clustering, as were five repertoires with anomalous nucleotide sharing. Held by TCRdb, this immuneACCESS table contains in-frame sequences only and omits some clones. Under half of the omission traces to an unresolved V gene where checked; the cause of the rest is unknown. D and trimming were read from the DNA, whereas the V and J calls and clone size are those reported in that table. The table for this sample lists 100,000 to 150,000 clones; 83% of them were counted only once. The ten biggest clones cover more than 3.5% of the sample.

The cohort comprised around 690 healthy bone marrow donors. At the time of sampling, all cohort members were nominally healthy, though unrecorded immune exposures were likely present. The donor was CMV seropositive and belonged to the group of a few hundred seropositive cohort members. A peripheral blood sample was collected from each donor, and TCR beta sequencing was performed on peripheral blood mononuclear cells. The Qiagen DNeasy Blood Extraction Kit was used to extract genomic DNA from the blood cell samples. In this chain, TRBV27 is recombined with TRBJ1-1; the D gene is perhaps TRBD1, from 6 matching bases. Material: PBMCs. The origin of this receptor is a woman in her forties in good health and CMV-seropositive. For the CDR3, the sequence is CASSLSRGMNTEAFF. The bases are TGTGCCAGCAGTTTATCAAGGGGGATGAACACTGAAGCTTTCTTT.